This is a list of T cell receptor beta chains from one sample in a study of post-analysis software for immune sequencing data. TCRdb used MiXCR to reprocess the PCR reads, holding one entry per CDR3 protein. Here the sample spans around 500,000 distinct CDR3 sequences, about a third being singletons. Sequencing was done on a sample of blood. The receptors were gathered from a girl aged 2 to 17 with multiple sclerosis. CDR3s include the opening cysteine and the closing phenylalanine or tryptophan. The D gene is left open where the match is weak. For some rows the clone size is stated as once, few or many, or as a class when expanded; others skip it.

clone size	D gene	V gene	J gene	CDR3 DNA	CDR3 protein
.	TRBD2	TRBV9	TRBJ2-1	TGTGCCAGCAGCGGGGGGCTAGCGGGGGCCCTAGTGAATGAGCAGTTCTTC	CASSGGLAGALVNEQFF
.	.	TRBV11-2	TRBJ2-5	TGTGCCAGCAGCCCGATCTCTCTCTCGGCAGGGACCCAGTACTTC	CASSPISLSAGTQYF
.	TRBD1	TRBV25-1	TRBJ2-3	TGTGCCAGCAGTGAAGCGGTCACAGGGGGGCACACAGATACGCAGTATTTT	CASSEAVTGGHTDTQYF
.	TRBD1	TRBV6-5	TRBJ2-3	TGTGCCAGCAGTTCCGGACAGGGTTCAGATACGCAGTATTTT	CASSSGQGSDTQYF
few	.	TRBV29-1	TRBJ2-1	TGCAGCGTCGGAGGCCGACAGGTCCCCCCCCGAAATGAGCAGTTCTTC	CSVGGRQVPPRNEQFF
.	TRBD2	TRBV20-1	TRBJ2-5	TGCAGTGCTAGAGATTCAGCGGGCGGGGGGAATGTTGAGACCCAGTACTTC	CSARDSAGGGNVETQYF
.	.	TRBV29-1	TRBJ1-2	TGCAGCGTTGCCCTGGACTCAGCCTATGGCTACACCTTC	CSVALDSAYGYTF
.	.	TRBV6-6	TRBJ1-4	TGTGCCAGCAGTCCCAGGGGAGGGGGAAGGGAAAAACTGTTTTTT	CASSPRGGGREKLFF
.	.	TRBV6-1	TRBJ1-5	TGTGCCAGCAGTGAACACCGACAGAGCAATCAGCCCCAGCATTTT	CASSEHRQSNQPQHF
.	.	TRBV24-1	TRBJ2-3	TGTGCCACCAGTGGTCCATACTGGGGGGATACGCAGTATTTT	CATSGPYWGDTQYF
few	.	TRBV10-3	TRBJ1-2	TGTGCCATCAGGAGGGAAGAGGATGGCTACACCTTC	CAIRREEDGYTF
.	TRBD2	TRBV6-1	TRBJ2-7	TGTGCCAGCAGTGTCAGCCTAGCGGGGAGCTCCTACGAGCAGTACTTC	CASSVSLAGSSYEQYF
.	TRBD2	TRBV4-1	TRBJ2-1	TGCGCCAGCAGCCACCGAGGCGGCGGGGGGCTCGTGGATGAGCAGTTCTTC	CASSHRGGGGLVDEQFF
few	TRBD1	TRBV4-1	TRBJ2-5	TGCGCCAGCAGCCAATCCGGGACAGGGTCAATTGGGACCCAGTACTTC	CASSQSGTGSIGTQYF
.	.	TRBV9	TRBJ2-5	TGTGCCAGCAGCGTAGTCCAGGGGGGTAAAGAGACCCAGTACTTC	CASSVVQGGKETQYF
.	TRBD2	TRBV20-1	TRBJ2-1	TGCGGTGCTAGAGATCGACTAGCGGGGGCAAACAATGAGCAGTTCTTC	CGARDRLAGANNEQFF
.	.	TRBV5-1	TRBJ2-1	TGCGCCAGCAGCTTGGGAGGGGGGGAGTCCTACAATGAGCAGTTCTTC	CASSLGGGESYNEQFF
.	.	TRBV5-1	TRBJ2-2	TGCGCCAGCAGCTTGCGAGCTGATATCACCGGGGAGCTGTTTTTT	CASSLRADITGELFF
few	.	TRBV10-3	TRBJ1-2	TGTGCCATCAGTGATAGGGGAAGCGCTAACTATGGCTACACCTTC	CAISDRGSANYGYTF
.	TRBD2	TRBV7-8	TRBJ2-3	TGTGCCAGCAGCCTAGCCCCATACAGCGGGGGCACAGATACGCAGTATTTT	CASSLAPYSGGTDTQYF
few	TRBD1	TRBV10-1	TRBJ2-5	TGCGCCAGCAGTGCGACAGGGGGCGAGACCCAGTACTTC	CASSATGGETQYF
few	.	TRBV25-1	TRBJ2-5	TGTGCCAGCGGGCCCCTGGGGGATGAGACCCAGTACTTC	CASGPLGDETQYF
few	TRBD1	TRBV20-1	TRBJ2-7	TGCAGTGCCACCGGGACAGGGAGCCCCTACGAGCAGTACTTC	CSATGTGSPYEQYF
few	.	TRBV11-2	TRBJ2-6	TGTGCCAGCAGCTTAGAACCCCCCGTCGCTGGGGCCAACGTCCTGACTTTC	CASSLEPPVAGANVLTF
.	.	TRBV6-5	TRBJ1-1	TGTGCCAGCAGTTACCTTGCAGGGCGCACTGAAGCTTTCTTT	CASSYLAGRTEAFF
few	.	TRBV2	TRBJ2-5	TGTGCCAGCAGTCGGACGGATTTACAAGAGACCCAGTACTTC	CASSRTDLQETQYF
many	TRBD1	TRBV12-3/TRBV12-4	TRBJ1-4	TGTGCCAGCAGTGAGGACAGGGGCATGAAGAAACTGTTTTTT	CASSEDRGMKKLFF
.	.	TRBV27	TRBJ1-2	TGTGCCAGCAGTCCCTTGACAGATCTTGACTATGGCTACACCTTC	CASSPLTDLDYGYTF
few	TRBD1	TRBV5-1	TRBJ2-7	TGCGCCAGCAGCGCGCCCGGACAGGGTGCCGAGCAGTACTTC	CASSAPGQGAEQYF
.	.	TRBV5-5	TRBJ2-2	TGTGCCAGCAGCACACAGGACACCGGGGAGCTGTTTTTT	CASSTQDTGELFF
.	.	TRBV7-8	TRBJ2-1	TGTGCCAGCAGCTTAGGGGGGGGCCCCGAGACCCAGTTCTTC	CASSLGGGPETQFF
.	TRBD1	TRBV5-1	TRBJ1-1	TGCGCCAGCAGTTACGAACCTGGACAGGCAGAGAACACTGAAGCTTTCTTT	CASSYEPGQAENTEAFF
.	TRBD1	TRBV12-3/TRBV12-4	TRBJ1-5	TGTGCCAGCAGACGGACAGGGGAACATCAGCCCCAGCATTTT	CASRRTGEHQPQHF
few	.	TRBV5-1	TRBJ2-1	TGCGCCAGCAGCCAGACTCGCGGGGTTTACAATGAGCAGTTCTTC	CASSQTRGVYNEQFF
few	.	TRBV5-1	TRBJ1-2	TGCGCCAGCAGCTTCCGACCCGAAGATCGCTACACCTTC	CASSFRPEDRYTF
.	.	TRBV4-2	TRBJ2-5	TGTGCCAGCAGCCAAGGGCTAGCGCCTTCTCAAGAGACCCAGTACTTC	CASSQGLAPSQETQYF